The sequence of this T cell receptor (beta chain) was determined in a study of cytomegalovirus exposure and HLA in healthy donors. Profiling relied on immunoSEQ multiplex PCR, and the TCRdb table lists in-frame clones only, not all of them. The sample contains under 100,000 clones, around 96% of which appear only once. Findings and limits, study-wide: Reportedly, cytomegalovirus status was diagnosed with high sensitivity and specificity.

With regard to this clone: What it binds is not known.

The sequencing sample was made of PBMCs. The receptor's source is a woman under 30 in good health and CMV-seronegative.

DNA of the CDR3: TGCAGTGCTTGGTGGAGCGGGACCCAGTACTTC. This translates into CSAWWSGTQYF. The chain joins TRBV20-1 to TRBJ2-5, with D maybe TRBD2 (5 bases). With 5 bases removed from V and 7 bases from J, the gap between germline ends came to 11 bases. CDR1 and CDR2 (germline): DFQATT, SNEGSKA (reference sequence). The CDR3 is made up of 11 amino acids.